The clone carrying this T cell receptor (beta chain) was observed a few times. Time point described: persistent/refractory GD, antithyroid drugs over 5 years with positive TRAb. After RNA was extracted from PBMCs, the TCR library was made from it. Germline assignment: CDR1 SGHNT and CDR2 YENEEA. The CDR3 loop spans 13 amino acids. Trimming removed 3 bases from V and 5 bases from J, with 11 bases in between. Sequencing libraries for TCR beta were prepared with iRepertoire HTBI primers and Arm-PCR of CDR3 regions. TCRdb re-derived calls from the multiplex PCR reads in MiXCR, one entry per CDR3 protein. The sample holds fewer than 600,000 distinct CDR3 sequences; roughly 22% are singletons and the top ten take over 10%. The sample originates from a study of regulatory T cells in long-lasting Graves disease.

This receptor was taken from a female donor with Graves disease. The J gene is TRBJ2-7, the V gene TRBV11-3; a possible D gene is TRBD1 (5 bases). The specimen comprised peripheral blood mononuclear cells (PBMCs), sampled when the disease was refractory, from a patient treated with antithyroid drugs. CDR3 region: CASSLGRVHEQYF. CDR3 sequence (DNA): TGTGCCAGCAGCTTGGGCAGGGTCCACGAGCAGTACTTC.